This T cell receptor beta chain derives from a study of shared clonotypes between healthy human individuals (TCRdb year 2020). About the study as a whole: A couple of women and a few men aged 18 to 49 years were included in the cohort. The study deeply sequenced blood TCR repertoires of roughly five healthy adults to estimate repertoire size and the extent of clonotype sharing between individuals. Libraries were prepared and TCR repertoires were sequenced by different laboratories using diverse techniques, in order to increase sequencing depth and limit assay-specific biases. Each donor's leukapheresis produced roughly between roughly 0.85 and 9.5 billion PBMCs. For each donor, CD4 naive and CD4 memory were each given three plates, CD8 naive was given two plates, and CD8 memory was given one plate. Results and caveats for the whole study, not just this receptor: Sampling was limited to blood, and TCR repertoires in tissue likely differ from TCR repertoires in blood. Clonotypes shared by all four sorted-subset donors showed higher generation probabilities than non-shared clonotypes. Pairwise subsampling indicated that sequencing depth was expected to affect the degree of clonotype sharing among donors. Across a few donors, about 5.2% of naive CD4, roughly 3.5% of naive CD8, around 2.1% of memory CD4, and approximately 0.4% of memory CD8 clonotypes were shared. Rarefaction of sorted-subset datasets indicated incomplete sequencing despite the large sequencing depth. The genetic and exposure-history diversity represented was limited by the small number of donors. Estimated clonotype richness was generally larger for naive than for memory subsets.

Of note for this clone: The antigen it recognizes is unknown. No qualities accompany the bases; no much larger clone lies one base away.

Donors were healthy HIV-negative adults with no recently reported acute infections or vaccinations. Every donor was a Caucasian adult residing in Nashville, Tennessee, USA. Magnetic negative selection was used to enrich CD4+ T cells, after which naive cells were positively selected on CD45RA and the negative fraction became the memory subset. After blood collection by leukapheresis, PBMCs were isolated using Ficoll-Histopaque density gradient centrifugation and then cryopreserved in the vapor phase of liquid nitrogen. Analytical flow cytometry was used to check the purity and quantity of each magnetically sorted T cell population. Each sorted fraction had its genomic DNA isolated and then quantified by UV absorbance on a Nanodrop 2000c. Here V drops 3 bases and J drops 8 bases, and the junction holds 7 bases not matched to any gene. The CDR3 measures 13 amino acids from cysteine to phenylalanine. CDR3 DNA is the only sequence kept; it has 39 bases, read in frame from the first base. As encoded in the germline V gene, CDR1 is SGDLS while CDR2 is YYNGEE.

Using the deep immunoSEQ assay, TCR CDR3 regions were amplified from genomic DNA by multiplex PCR. Extracted genomic DNA from each cell subset was spread evenly across all wells of several immunoSEQ 96-well plates, with each plate serving as a replicate. For sorted subsets, about 200 ng genomic DNA, equal to approximately 30,000 T cell genomes, was loaded into each replicate PCR. The purified libraries were quantified using a Qubit 3.0 fluorometer, sized with a Bioanalyzer 2100, and then quantified again using the KAPA Library Quantification kit. Each immunoSEQ 96-well plate was sequenced on its own single-read 150-cycle Illumina NextSeq 550 flow cell. The original methods were these. Because the immunoSEQ output included only junctional sequences and no quality scores, the filtering could not be the same as the filtering used for full-length reads. To assign V/J genes and CDR3, sequences were annotated against IMGT germline references using PyIR, a Python wrapper for IgBLAST v1.9. Any read was removed if the V/J assignment was weak (E-value above 1e-6), the CDR3 was missing, or the read contained stop codons, out-of-frame junctions, or ambiguous translated residues. V3J clonotypes were defined as sequences sharing the same inferred V gene, J gene, and CDR3 amino acid sequence. Percentage overlap between repertoires was calculated by dividing the number of shared unique clonotypes by the size of the smaller repertoire. Repertoire richness was assessed with RTK rarefaction, the Chao1 estimator, and Recon v2.1 estimates of unobserved clonotypes. For all TCRbeta clonotypes obtained by the gDNA method from a few donors, generation probabilities were computed with OLGA. Here the immuneACCESS table is served through TCRdb, limited to in-frame sequences with V and J called. Missing clones are a known gap in these copies; in checked studies unresolved V genes cover under half, and the rest lacks a known reason. V, J and clone size reflect that table, while D and trimming were determined from the DNA. For this sample there are around 700,000 clones; around 67% appear just once. 1.5% to 2% of the sample goes to the ten largest clones.

The receptor was derived from a woman younger than 45 in good health. The chain employs TRBV9 and TRBJ2-7, with 8 bases in between that match TRBD2. Sequencing input: memory CD4+ T cells sorted from blood. Reading the label with the study, this specimen's cell subset or site is: CD45RA-negative fraction. The CDR3: CASSAAGASKQYF. The DNA sequence is TGTGCCAGCAGCGCAGCGGGAGCTAGTAAGCAGTACTTC.